This TCR beta chain was obtained from a study of T cells in Graves' hyperthyroidism and ophthalmopathy. The V gene's germline CDR1 is SGHTA and CDR2 FQGNSA. The CDR3 sequence is 14 residues long. The ends were cut back, 2 bases at V and 6 bases at J, with 14 bases in the middle. This clonotype was observed a few times. This may come from a read error, since a much larger clone is one base off. Each person with ophthalmopathy scored at least 3 on the Clinical Activity Score, reached NOSPECS grade 4 or higher, and had been ill under 3 months. The study excluded patients with uncontrolled infection, other autoimmune disease, pregnancy or lactation. RNA transcripts served as the template for amplifying TCR beta CDR3 regions. First-round RT-PCR with HTBI primers amplified the TCR CDR3 region. TCRdb re-called the multiplex PCR reads through MiXCR, storing one row per CDR3 protein. The table includes about 500,000 distinct CDR3 sequences, about 15% detected once.

Input material: blood. The receptor was derived from a young woman with Graves' ophthalmopathy. This chain joins TRBV7-2 and TRBJ2-7, with a tentative D call TRBD1 (5 bases). CDR3 amino acids: CASSLSPGLSEQYF. The CDR3 DNA reads as TGTGCCAGCAGCTTAAGCCCAGGGCTGAGCGAGCAGTACTTC.